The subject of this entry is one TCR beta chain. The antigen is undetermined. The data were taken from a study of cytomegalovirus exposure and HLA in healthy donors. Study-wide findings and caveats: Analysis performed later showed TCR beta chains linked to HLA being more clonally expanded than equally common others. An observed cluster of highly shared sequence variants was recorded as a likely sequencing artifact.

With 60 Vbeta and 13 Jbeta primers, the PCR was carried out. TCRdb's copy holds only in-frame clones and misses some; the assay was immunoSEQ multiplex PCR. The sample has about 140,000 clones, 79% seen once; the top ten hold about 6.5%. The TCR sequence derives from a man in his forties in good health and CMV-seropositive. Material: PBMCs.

Written as DNA, the CDR3 is TGTGCCAGTAGTACGGGGAACAGGGGCGGCACTGAAGCTTTCTTT. This codes for CASSTGNRGGTEAFF. The chain carries TRBV19 and TRBJ1-1, with 7 bases identical to TRBD1. V was clipped by 4 bases and J by 4 bases; unmatched bases: 9. Germline V gene data show CDR1 as LNHDA and CDR2 as SQIVND (reference sequence). This CDR3 contains 15 residues.